This record covers a single T cell receptor (beta chain). The protocol was immunoSEQ multiplex PCR, while the TCRdb copy is restricted to in-frame clones and leaves out a portion. Its listing shows fewer than 250,000 clones. The data originate from a study of control samples from healthy donors and cancer patients. Trimming removed 3 bases at V and 4 bases at J, with 10 bases between. Germline CDR1 LNHNV, CDR2 YYDKDF (reference sequence). CDR3 size: 14 residues. The TCR originated in a young woman in good health. Sequencing was carried out using blood. The chain is built from TRBV15 and TRBJ1-5; unclear D gene. The CDR3 DNA reads TGTGCCACCAGCAGTCATACAAGTAATCAGCCCCAGCATTTT. Its translation is CATSSHTSNQPQHF.